These 4 T cell receptor beta chains share one sample of origin, sequenced in a study of OX40 agonist ivuxolimab in advanced cancers. Sequencing used immunoSEQ multiplex PCR; TCRdb keeps in-frame clones, though not all of them. The sample includes tens of thousands of clones, approximately 92% of them seen just once. Specimen: CD4+ or CD8+ T cells sorted from blood, collected in a trial of the OX40 agonist ivuxolimab. Receptor source: an adult with an advanced solid tumor such as melanoma, head and neck, liver or kidney cancer.

The chain uses TRBV19 and TRBJ2-3, with D possibly TRBD2 on 5 matching bases. The CDR3 runs to 13 residues. The germline V gene has CDR1 LNHDA and CDR2 SQIVND (reference sequence). The V gene lost 7 bases and the J gene lost 4 bases, with 12 bases spanning the gap. As DNA, the CDR3 is TGTGCCAGTACCGTAGCCGGGGCAGATACGCAGTATTTT. Amino acids: CASTVAGADTQYF.

The chain is built from TRBV9 and TRBJ2-1; weak D call: TRBD2 (6 bases). This CDR3 spans 15 amino acids. The germline V and J ends were trimmed by 6 bases and 5 bases, with 18 bases remaining between them. CDR1 is SGDLS and CDR2 is YYNGEE in the germline V gene. The CDR3 is CASNPHFSGDNEQFF. CDR3 in DNA: TGTGCCAGCAACCCACACTTCTCGGGGGACAATGAGCAGTTCTTC.

The V gene is TRBV21-1, the J gene TRBJ2-5; the table gives TRBD1 as D, unverified against the DNA. TRBV21-1 is classified as a pseudogene. CDR3 length: 17 residues. The CDR3 is CASSPPRQGKSQETQYF. In DNA, the CDR3 is TGTGCCAGCAGCCCGCCTCGACAGGGGAAATCCCAAGAGACCCAGTACTTC.

In this sample, this clone turned up a few times. The gene calls are TRBV19 and TRBJ2-3, with D possibly called TRBD1 or TRBD2 (6 bases each). The germline V gene has CDR1 LNHDA and CDR2 SQIVND (reference sequence). Trimming cost V 3 bases and J 6 bases, with 16 bases left between them. This CDR3 has 15 residues. This CDR3 reads CASSIWGAGVDTQYF. In DNA, the CDR3 is TGTGCCAGTAGTATTTGGGGGGCCGGTGTGGATACGCAGTATTTT. The full variable domain, completed using reference TRBV19 and TRBJ2-3, is DGGITQSPKYLFRKEGQNVTLSCEQNLNHDAMYWYRQDPGQGLRLIYYSQIVNDFQKGDIAEGYSVSREKKESFPLTVTSAQKNPTAFYLCASSIWGAGVDTQYFGPGTRLTVL.